Below are 23 T cell receptor beta chains sequenced from a single sample in a study of CD8+ T cells in alopecia areata. cDNA prepared by RNA extraction and subsequent reverse transcription served as the template for sequencing. Clones were sequenced by immunoSEQ multiplex PCR, and TCRdb holds only the in-frame ones, with some missing. The sample shows around 290,000 clones, no singletons; the ten largest hold around 1.2%. Sorting of pooled cutaneous lymph node cells used CD4, CD8alpha, NKG2D, NKG2ACE and other markers. The sequenced sample was CD4+ T cells sorted from a lymph node. These receptor sequences come from a C3H/HeJ mouse with alopecia areata. Mice of this strain are of MHC haplotype H2-k.

This clone turned up a few times. Each gene name is a mouse one. With the read ending 4 residues before the CDR3 end, the germline J gene is used to fill in that end. This chain uses TRBV31 with TRBJ2-3; no clear D. The length of the CDR3 is 13 residues. CDR1 GKSSPN and CDR2 SITVG come from the germline V gene. Deletions cut 3 bases from V and 0 bases from J, with 7 bases between. CDR3 loop: CAWSQSSAETLYF. The CDR3 DNA, read in part, is TGTGCCTGGAGCCAGTCTAGTGCAGAA. The complete variable domain, with remaining parts taken from reference TRBV31 and TRBJ2-3, reads AQTIHQWPVAEIKAVGSPLSLGCTIKGKSSPNLYWYWQATGGTLQQLFYSITVGQVESVVQLNLSASRPKDDQFILSTEKLLLSHSGFYLCAWSQSSAETLYFGSGTRLTVL.

In the case of this clone: The germline and genes are mouse ones. Read sequence stops 4 residues before the CDR3 end, and the germline J gene provides the missing end. This specimen includes other DNA sequences encoding the same CDR3. The chain has TRBV1 and TRBJ2-5, with D maybe TRBD2 (7 bases). Germline CDR1 is NSQYPW and CDR2 is LRSPGD (reference sequence). The CDR3 loop spans 15 amino acids. The V end lost 1 base, the J end lost 1 base, and 9 bases lay between the germline ends. The CDR3 protein is CTCSAVGGDQDTQYF. CDR3 bases read: TGCACCTGCAGTGCAGTAGGGGGGGACCAAGAC.

This clone was picked up a small number of times. Gene names are mouse gene names. Coverage ceases 4 residues before the CDR3 finishes, and the germline J gene fills in the end. The chain has TRBV17 and TRBJ2-2; 10 nucleotides line up with TRBD2. The length of the CDR3 is 17 residues. Germline V gene lookup returns CDR1 MNHDT and CDR2 YYDKIL. V was pared by 1 base and J by 3 bases, with 5 bases of the junction left unmatched. The CDR3 loop reads CASSRAVLGGYTGQLYF. The part of the CDR3 DNA that was read is TGTGCTAGCAGTAGAGCCGTACTGGGGGGGTACACCGGG.

To note about this clone: A read error may be the cause here, since a much bigger clone is one base away. Any gene name here is a mouse gene name. The read stops 4 residues short of the end of the CDR3; the missing end is completed from the germline J gene. The chain has TRBV13-3 and TRBJ2-7; D gene unclear. The CDR3 runs to 12 residues. Germline values: CDR1 NNHDY, CDR2 SYVADS. The CDR3 is CASSDVKYEQYF. Partial CDR3 DNA: TGTGCCAGCAGTGATGTCAAATAT.

On this clone itself: Gene names and germline refer to mouse. Read data end 4 residues before the CDR3 end; the end is taken from the germline J gene. This chain links TRBV13-1 with TRBJ2-5; 9 bases align to TRBD2. V lost 3 bases to trimming and J lost 1 base; unmatched junction nucleotides: 3. CDR1 NSHNY and CDR2 SYGAGN come from the germline V gene. The CDR3 contains 15 residues. The CDR3 region is CASSGSGGDQDTQYF. CDR3 DNA, as far as it was read: TGTGCCAGCAGTGGGTCTGGGGGGGACCAAGAC.

This clone was counted a few times. The gene names here belong to mouse. The read terminates 4 residues before the CDR3 end, so the remaining end is supplied by the germline J gene. This sample includes further DNA sequences coding for the same CDR3. The rearrangement uses TRBV19 and TRBJ2-3; 7 bases match TRBD2. Germline V gene sequence: CDR1 FNHDT, CDR2 SITEND (reference sequence). V dropped 2 bases and J dropped 0; count of bases not matched to a gene: 3. CDR3 length equals 15 residues. The part of the CDR3 DNA that was read is TGTGCCAGCAGTATTGCTGGGGGTAGTGCAGAA. This sequence encodes CASSIAGGSAE. In full, the CDR3 is CASSIAGGSAETLYF.

For this clone: The genes and germline here are from mouse. Read coverage stops 4 residues before the CDR3 terminus; the germline J gene supplies the remainder. This chain joins TRBV13-2 and TRBJ1-1, with D possibly TRBD1 on 5 matching bases. Germline values: CDR1 NNHNN, CDR2 SYGAGS (reference sequence). CDR3 length: 15 amino acids. V dropped 0 bases and J dropped 1 base, with 10 bases sitting between them. Partial CDR3 DNA: TGTGCCAGCGGTGATGCCGGACAAAAAAACACA. Translated: CASGDAGQKNT. The whole CDR3 protein is CASGDAGQKNTEVFF.

As concerns this clone: Germline and genes here are mouse. The read ends 4 residues shy of where the CDR3 ends; the end is completed using the germline J gene. The rearrangement uses TRBV13-1 and TRBJ2-1; D possibly corresponds to TRBD2 (6 bases). The CDR3 is 16 amino acids. CDR1 NSHNY and CDR2 SYGAGN come from the germline V gene. V lost 0 bases to trimming and J lost 0 bases, with 10 bases between them. The CDR3 bases that were read are TGTGCCAGCAGTGATGTTGGGGGATATAACTATGCT. Amino acid sequence: CASSDVGGYNYA. The entire CDR3 reads CASSDVGGYNYAEQFF.

About this clone itself: The genes and germline here are from mouse. The CDR3 goes on 4 residues after the read ends, and that part is filled in from the germline J gene. The chain couples TRBV1 to TRBJ2-5; TRBD2 matches at 8 bases. V gave up 1 base and J gave up 2 bases; unmatched junction bases: 2. The germline gives CDR1 NSQYPW, CDR2 LRSPGD (reference sequence). This CDR3 is built from 15 residues. This chain's CDR3 is CTCSAATGVQDTQYF. The sequenced CDR3 bases are TGCACCTGCAGTGCAGCGACTGGGGTCCAAGAC.

Comment on this clone: The genes are named according to mouse. The read terminates 4 residues before the CDR3 end, so the remaining end is supplied by the germline J gene. The chain carries TRBV13-2 and TRBJ1-2; no clear D. There are 11 residues in the CDR3. Germline V CDR1 and CDR2: NNHNN, SYGAGS (reference sequence). The CDR3 protein is CASGPGPDYTF. CDR3 bases read: TGTGCCAGCGGTCCAGGCCCC.

Points on this clone: Gene names and germline refer to mouse. The read falls 4 residues short of the CDR3 end, and the missing part is taken from the germline J gene. The chain recombines TRBV13-3 with TRBJ2-4; tentative D call: TRBD1 (6 bases). CDR1 is NNHDY, CDR2 SYVADS, per germline. Trimming pared 2 bases from V and 1 base from J, leaving 11 bases between. This CDR3 has 15 amino acids. The covered CDR3 bases are TGTGCCAGCAGTGACAGGGGACGGGGTCAAAAC. Residues: CASSDRGRGQN. The whole CDR3 sequence is CASSDRGRGQNTLYF.

For this clone: The gene names here belong to mouse. The read falls 3 residues short of the CDR3 end, and the missing part is taken from the germline J gene. The rearrangement links TRBV1 to TRBJ1-6; 9 nucleotides match TRBD1. TRBJ1-6 is an ORF, with its function uncertain. Germline V gene lookup returns CDR1 NSQYPW and CDR2 LRSPGD (reference sequence). With V trimmed by 1 base and J by 5 bases, 3 bases remained unmatched. This CDR3 has 16 residues. The covered CDR3 bases are TGCACCTGCAGTGCAGGGGGACAGGGAGATAATTCGCCC. It is translated as CTCSAGGQGDNSP. In full, the CDR3 reads CTCSAGGQGDNSPLYF.

Points on this clone: Gene names denote mouse genes. The CDR3 end lies 4 residues beyond the end of the read and is filled in from the germline J gene. Other DNA sequences from this sample encode an identical CDR3 as well. This chain joins TRBV1 and TRBJ2-2, with a tentative D call TRBD1 (7 bases). V gave up 0 bases and J gave up 2 bases, with 10 bases separating them. The germline CDR1 and CDR2 sequences are NSQYPW and LRSPGD (reference sequence). The CDR3 is 16 amino acids. The CDR3 sequence: CTCSADPGGNTGQLYF. The sequenced CDR3 bases are TGCACCTGCAGTGCAGACCCAGGGGGGAACACCGGG.

Regarding this clone: Any gene name here is a mouse gene name. The CDR3 end is not reached by the read, which stops 3 residues before it; the germline J gene fills it in. The V call is TRBV13-3, the J call TRBJ1-6; TRBD1 is a possible D gene (5 bases). TRBJ1-6 is an ORF; its function is uncertain. This CDR3 is built from 14 residues. Germline V gives CDR1 NNHDY, CDR2 SYVADS. With 1 base removed from V and 7 bases from J, the gap between germline ends came to 9 bases. The CDR3 is CASSDWGENSPLYF. The sequenced part of the CDR3 DNA is TGTGCCAGCAGTGATTGGGGGGAGAATTCGCCC.

In this sample, this clone turned up a few times. Gene names follow the mouse nomenclature. The read ends 4 residues shy of where the CDR3 ends; the end is completed using the germline J gene. The gene calls are TRBV13-3 and TRBJ1-2; TRBD1 is a possible D gene (5 bases). Germline V gives CDR1 NNHDY, CDR2 SYVADS. Deletions cut 4 bases from V and 3 bases from J, with 10 bases between. The CDR3 consists of 13 residues. The DNA read from the CDR3 is TGTGCCAGCAGTCCCAGGGAGGACTCC. Residues: CASSPREDS. From start to end, the CDR3 is CASSPREDSDYTF.

This clone was observed at least ten times. Mouse gene names apply. The CDR3 end falls 4 residues outside the read, so it is completed with the germline J gene. V is TRBV17 and J is TRBJ2-1; D gene ambiguous. Looked up from germline, CDR1 is MNHDT and CDR2 is YYDKIL. There are 13 residues in the CDR3. Between the trimmed V and J ends, which lost 6 bases and 2 bases, there was a span of 8 bases. CDR3 loop: CASSRQYYAEQFF. The covered CDR3 bases are TGTGCTAGCAGCAGACAATACTATGCT.

This clone came up a few times. The genes are named according to mouse. With the read ending 4 residues before the CDR3 end, the germline J gene is used to fill in that end. The chain links TRBV13-1 to TRBJ2-3; TRBD2 matches at 14 bases. The germline gives CDR1 NSHNY, CDR2 SYGAGN. Trimming took 3 bases from V and 1 from J; bases not matched to a gene: 10. This CDR3 comprises 19 residues. The DNA read from the CDR3 is TGTGCCAGCAGTGGGGACTGGGGGGGCGCGGGTGGTGGTGCAGAA. Protein: CASSGDWGGAGGGAE. The whole CDR3 region reads CASSGDWGGAGGGAETLYF.

On this clone itself: Gene names and germline refer to mouse. Read sequence stops 4 residues before the CDR3 end, and the germline J gene provides the missing end. V gene TRBV17 combines with J gene TRBJ2-4, with D maybe TRBD1 (7 bases). The CDR3 contains 16 residues. Trimming took 1 base from V and 0 from J, leaving 11 bases between them. Germline lookup yields CDR1 MNHDT and CDR2 YYDKIL. CDR3 protein: CASSRGGGRSQNTLYF. CDR3 DNA, as far as it was read: TGTGCTAGCAGTAGAGGAGGGGGCCGGAGTCAAAAC.

On this clone: Gene names are the mouse ones. The missing CDR3 end, 4 residues past where the read stops, is filled in from the germline J gene. The chain has TRBV13-2 and TRBJ1-2; TRBD1 is a possible D gene (6 bases). Trimming took off 2 bases at V and 0 bases at J, with 14 bases between the two ends. The CDR3 runs 16 residues. The V gene's germline CDR1 is NNHNN and CDR2 SYGAGS (reference sequence). The CDR3 is CASGEPPGQANSDYTF. The sequenced part of the CDR3 DNA is TGTGCCAGCGGTGAGCCCCCGGGACAAGCAAACTCC.

As to this clone: Gene names denote mouse genes. The read falls 4 residues short of the CDR3 end, and the missing part is taken from the germline J gene. The V gene is TRBV5, the J gene TRBJ2-3, with a tentative D call TRBD1 (5 bases). Germline CDR1 LGHNA, CDR2 YNLKQL (reference sequence). This CDR3 spans 14 amino acids. The V end lost 1 base, the J end lost 2 bases, and 7 bases lay between the germline ends. Incomplete CDR3 DNA: TGTGCCAGCAGCCAAGGACAGCCTGCAGAA. This gives the protein CASSQGQPAE. The whole CDR3 is CASSQGQPAETLYF.

With regard to this clone: Genes here carry mouse names. The sequence runs out 4 residues before the end of the CDR3; the remainder is reconstructed from the germline J gene. This chain connects TRBV19 to TRBJ2-5, with 14 bases matching TRBD2. The CDR3 is made up of 15 amino acids. Germline values: CDR1 FNHDT, CDR2 SITEND (reference sequence). The sequenced part of the CDR3 DNA is TGTGCCAGCAGGGGACTGGGGGGGCGCGGAGAC. It encodes CASRGLGGRGD. The CDR3 as a whole reads CASRGLGGRGDTQYF.

This clone was recorded a few times. The listed genes are named as in mouse. CDR3: CASSQDQGNSYNSPLYF. CDR3 DNA (partial): TGTGCCAGCAGCCAAGATCAGGGGAATTCCTATAATTCGCCC. The chain employs TRBV5 and TRBJ1-6; possibly TRBD1 for D (6 bases). The CDR3 is cut off 3 residues early in the read; its end comes from the germline J gene. TRBJ1-6 is an ORF for which the function is uncertain. Trimming pared 0 bases from V and 0 bases from J, leaving 9 bases between. Germline loops: CDR1 LGHNA, CDR2 YNLKQL (reference sequence). CDR3 size: 17 residues.

Remarks on this clone: Genes and germline are mouse. The CDR3 end is not reached by the read, which stops 4 residues before it; the germline J gene fills it in. At the DNA level, this CDR3 is encoded by other sequences in the same sample as well. The genes are TRBV1 and TRBJ1-1, with 7 nucleotides matching TRBD1. The junction had 1 base not matched to a gene; V was cut back by 0 bases and J by 0 bases. The germline V gene encodes CDR1 NSQYPW and CDR2 LRSPGD (reference sequence). The CDR3 length is 15 residues. Partial CDR3 DNA: TGCACCTGCAGTGCAGAAGGGACAGCAAACACA. It codes for CTCSAEGTANT. The whole CDR3 sequence is CTCSAEGTANTEVFF.